This T cell receptor (beta chain) was recovered during a study of regulatory T cells in long-lasting Graves disease. Sample time point: persistent/refractory GD, antithyroid drugs over 5 years with positive TRAb. With RNA extracted from PBMCs as input, the TCR library was made. Graves' disease was diagnosed by American Thyroid Association guidelines. Through Arm-PCR of CDR3 regions and iRepertoire HTBI primers, TCR beta libraries were built. As handled by the study authors: Looking across samples, the authors found some 60 TRBV and 14 TRBJ segments. A single record per CDR3 protein comes from TCRdb applying MiXCR to the multiplex PCR reads. The V and J calls here are based on TCRdb, not the publication. The sample yields approximately 500,000 distinct CDR3 sequences, about a fifth seen once. Study conclusions and caveats: Patients with persistent disease showed a bias toward TRBV28, TRBJ1-2 and TRBJ2-5. With 2,500 to 3,500 shared public clonotypes, persistent patients exceeded new patients, who shared about a thousand.

CDR3 length: 18 residues. Germline V gives CDR1 SNHLY, CDR2 FYNNEI. With 6 bases clipped from V and 6 bases from J, the junction kept 19 bases outside the gene matches. Worth noting for this clonotype: The antigen remains undetermined.

Sequenced material: peripheral blood mononuclear cells (PBMCs), taken when the disease was refractory, from a patient treated with antithyroid drugs. The sequence came from a female donor with Graves disease. The chain couples TRBV2 to TRBJ2-1, with 8 bases lining up with TRBD2. CDR3 DNA: TGTGCCAGCAGAGGAGGGAGCGGGAGAGGGCAGGACGGCAATGAGCAGTTCTTC. Its protein is CASRGGSGRGQDGNEQFF.